The sequence of this T cell receptor beta chain was determined in a study of T cells expressing NK-cell markers. Study information: HCMV serostatus: seven of eight sequenced donors positive, one negative.

TCRdb reanalyzed the 5' RACE reads, giving one entry per CDR3 protein sequence and no DNA. Its clone listing holds approximately 550,000 distinct CDR3 sequences. The CDR3 is made up of 15 amino acids. The germline CDR1 and CDR2 sequences are SGHTA and FQGNSA. V usage is TRBV7-2 and J usage is TRBJ2-1; TCRdb returns TRBD1, unconfirmable since there is no DNA. The clonotype comes from a man younger than 35 in good health. Sequencing input: blood T cells: a sorted CD56 or NKG2C T cell subset, CD4+ or CD8+ T cells, or bulk PBMC T cells (not recorded which). The CDR3 loop reads CASSPGAGNYNEQFF.